Listed below are T cell receptor beta chains from one sample, sequenced in a study of OX40 agonist ivuxolimab in advanced cancers. Sequencing was performed with immunoSEQ multiplex PCR; in TCRdb, only in-frame clones are kept and a portion is missing. The sample holds some 39,000 clones; around 87% are singletons and the top ten take approximately 3.7%. The specimen comprised CD4+ or CD8+ T cells sorted from blood, sampled in a trial of the OX40 agonist ivuxolimab. The receptors here all came from an adult with an advanced solid tumor such as melanoma, head and neck, liver or kidney cancer. Each CDR3 is given with its conserved first and last residue. The D gene is left open where the match is weak. Rows give clone size only sometimes, using once, few, many, or a class for an expanded clone.

d_gene: -
j_gene: TRBJ2-1
v_gene: TRBV6-4
abundance: -
CDR3aa: CASSAGGNEQFF
CDR3nt: TGTGCCAGCAGTGCTGGGGGGAATGAGCAGTTCTTC

d_gene: -
j_gene: TRBJ1-5
v_gene: TRBV6-5
abundance: -
CDR3aa: CASSYSGGPGQPQHF
CDR3nt: TGTGCCAGCAGTTATAGTGGGGGACCCGGTCAGCCCCAGCATTTT

d_gene: -
j_gene: TRBJ1-1
v_gene: TRBV10-3
abundance: -
CDR3aa: CAINDGGLTGRDTEAFF
CDR3nt: TGTGCCATCAACGACGGGGGCCTGACAGGCAGAGACACTGAAGCTTTCTTT

d_gene: TRBD1
j_gene: TRBJ1-5
v_gene: TRBV6-5
abundance: -
CDR3aa: CASRTTGLGNQPQHF
CDR3nt: TGTGCCAGCAGGACGACAGGGTTGGGCAATCAGCCCCAGCATTTT

d_gene: -
j_gene: TRBJ1-1
v_gene: TRBV9
abundance: -
CDR3aa: CASSVGHTEAFF
CDR3nt: TGTGCCAGCAGCGTAGGACACACTGAAGCTTTCTTT

d_gene: TRBD1
j_gene: TRBJ2-3
v_gene: TRBV6-6
abundance: -
CDR3aa: CASSSRQGIADTQYF
CDR3nt: TGTGCCAGCAGTTCTCGACAGGGTATAGCAGATACGCAGTATTTT

d_gene: TRBD1
j_gene: TRBJ1-1
v_gene: TRBV19
abundance: -
CDR3aa: CASSIGRKGTGGAFF
CDR3nt: TGTGCCAGTAGTATAGGGAGGAAAGGGACAGGGGGAGCTTTCTTT

d_gene: -
j_gene: TRBJ1-1
v_gene: TRBV20-1
abundance: once
CDR3aa: CSARGFGEAFF
CDR3nt: TGCAGTGCTAGAGGGTTTGGGGAGGCTTTCTTT

d_gene: TRBD1
j_gene: TRBJ1-4
v_gene: TRBV18
abundance: -
CDR3aa: CASSPNPGQGATNEKLFF
CDR3nt: TGTGCCAGCTCACCAAATCCGGGACAGGGAGCAACTAATGAAAAACTGTTTTTT

d_gene: TRBD1
j_gene: TRBJ1-2
v_gene: TRBV6-6
abundance: -
CDR3aa: CASSFLTGGWGYTF
CDR3nt: TGTGCCAGCAGTTTCCTGACAGGGGGATGGGGCTACACCTTC

d_gene: -
j_gene: TRBJ2-2
v_gene: TRBV27
abundance: -
CDR3aa: CASSRLGTGELFF
CDR3nt: TGTGCCAGCAGTCGACTAGGGACCGGGGAGCTGTTTTTT

d_gene: -
j_gene: TRBJ2-5
v_gene: TRBV28
abundance: few
CDR3aa: CASSLGGQETQYF
CDR3nt: TGTGCCAGCAGTTTAGGGGGGCAAGAGACCCAGTACTTC

d_gene: TRBD2
j_gene: TRBJ2-1
v_gene: TRBV11-3
abundance: -
CDR3aa: CASSSSGLAGGHDEQFF
CDR3nt: TGTGCCAGCAGCTCCTCGGGACTAGCGGGAGGTCATGATGAGCAGTTCTTC

d_gene: TRBD1
j_gene: TRBJ2-7
v_gene: TRBV19
abundance: -
CDR3aa: CASSIGRGQPTYEQYF
CDR3nt: TGTGCCAGTAGTATTGGCAGGGGGCAACCTACCTACGAGCAGTACTTC

d_gene: TRBD2
j_gene: TRBJ2-1
v_gene: TRBV10-3
abundance: -
CDR3aa: CAIRATTSGSSSYNEQFF
CDR3nt: TGTGCCATCAGAGCTACGACTAGCGGGAGCTCCTCCTACAATGAGCAGTTCTTC

d_gene: -
j_gene: TRBJ1-1
v_gene: TRBV12-5
abundance: -
CDR3aa: CASGPRWTEGRAFF
CDR3nt: TGTGCTAGTGGTCCAAGATGGACAGAAGGGAGGGCTTTCTTT

d_gene: TRBD1
j_gene: TRBJ2-1
v_gene: TRBV29-1
abundance: -
CDR3aa: CSVEGGQGGYNEQFF
CDR3nt: TGCAGCGTTGAAGGGGGACAGGGAGGGTACAATGAGCAGTTCTTC

d_gene: -
j_gene: TRBJ2-7
v_gene: TRBV5-6
abundance: once
CDR3aa: CASSQHGGSYEQYF
CDR3nt: TGTGCCAGCAGCCAACACGGGGGCTCCTACGAGCAGTACTTC

d_gene: -
j_gene: TRBJ2-7
v_gene: TRBV7-6
abundance: few
CDR3aa: CASSLGDEQYF
CDR3nt: TGTGCCAGCAGCTTAGGTGACGAGCAGTACTTC

d_gene: TRBD2
j_gene: TRBJ2-7
v_gene: TRBV6-1
abundance: -
CDR3aa: CASRLAGSSEQYF
CDR3nt: TGTGCCAGCAGGCTAGCGGGGTCCTCCGAGCAGTACTTC

d_gene: TRBD2
j_gene: TRBJ2-7
v_gene: TRBV7-6
abundance: -
CDR3aa: CASSLAAGGSNEQYF
CDR3nt: TGTGCCAGCAGCTTAGCGGCGGGAGGGTCGAACGAGCAGTACTTC

d_gene: -
j_gene: TRBJ2-7
v_gene: TRBV9
abundance: -
CDR3aa: CASSIHPGIRDEQYF
CDR3nt: TGTGCCAGCAGCATACACCCCGGGATTCGGGACGAGCAGTACTTC

d_gene: TRBD1
j_gene: TRBJ1-4
v_gene: TRBV7-9
abundance: -
CDR3aa: CASSLFGQGINEKLFF
CDR3nt: TGTGCCAGCAGCTTATTCGGACAGGGGATTAATGAAAAACTGTTTTTT

d_gene: TRBD1
j_gene: TRBJ1-5
v_gene: TRBV19
abundance: -
CDR3aa: CASSIPSGQGNQPQHF
CDR3nt: TGTGCCAGTAGTATACCTTCCGGACAGGGCAATCAGCCCCAGCATTTT

d_gene: -
j_gene: TRBJ2-7
v_gene: TRBV11-3
abundance: -
CDR3aa: CASSDILKDPYEQYF
CDR3nt: TGTGCCAGCAGCGACATATTGAAAGATCCCTACGAGCAGTACTTC

d_gene: TRBD2
j_gene: TRBJ2-2
v_gene: TRBV6-1
abundance: -
CDR3aa: CASRRTSGSTGELFF
CDR3nt: TGTGCCAGCAGAAGGACTAGCGGGAGCACCGGGGAGCTGTTTTTT

d_gene: -
j_gene: TRBJ2-7
v_gene: TRBV9
abundance: -
CDR3aa: CASSATVPSYEQYF
CDR3nt: TGTGCCAGCAGCGCGACAGTCCCCTCCTACGAGCAGTACTTC

d_gene: -
j_gene: TRBJ1-1
v_gene: TRBV18
abundance: -
CDR3aa: CASSPMGGAWDTEAFF
CDR3nt: TGTGCCAGCTCACCTATGGGGGGCGCATGGGACACTGAAGCTTTCTTT

d_gene: -
j_gene: TRBJ1-1
v_gene: TRBV29-1
abundance: -
CDR3aa: CSVGTANTEAFF
CDR3nt: TGCAGCGTTGGTACAGCCAACACTGAAGCTTTCTTT

d_gene: -
j_gene: TRBJ2-7
v_gene: TRBV5-1
abundance: -
CDR3aa: CASSLGISLYEQYF
CDR3nt: TGCGCCAGCAGTTTAGGGATTAGCCTCTACGAGCAGTACTTC

d_gene: -
j_gene: TRBJ2-7
v_gene: TRBV11-2
abundance: -
CDR3aa: CASSLTYEQYF
CDR3nt: TGTGCCAGCAGTCTGACCTACGAGCAGTACTTC

d_gene: -
j_gene: TRBJ2-7
v_gene: TRBV11-2
abundance: -
CDR3aa: CASSLDPSAYEQYF
CDR3nt: TGTGCCAGCAGCTTAGATCCCAGCGCTTACGAGCAGTACTTC

d_gene: -
j_gene: TRBJ2-6
v_gene: TRBV28
abundance: -
CDR3aa: CASSSSGANVLTF
CDR3nt: TGTGCCAGCTCATCCTCTGGGGCCAACGTCCTGACTTTC

d_gene: -
j_gene: TRBJ1-1
v_gene: TRBV5-6
abundance: -
CDR3aa: CASSLDRNTEAFF
CDR3nt: TGTGCCAGCAGCCTCGACAGAAACACTGAAGCTTTCTTT

d_gene: TRBD1
j_gene: TRBJ2-5
v_gene: TRBV27
abundance: -
CDR3aa: CATGNRGETQYF
CDR3nt: TGTGCCACCGGTAACAGGGGGGAGACCCAGTACTTC

d_gene: -
j_gene: TRBJ1-2
v_gene: TRBV7-8
abundance: -
CDR3aa: CASSPRQEANYGYTF
CDR3nt: TGTGCCAGCAGCCCCCGACAGGAGGCTAACTATGGCTACACCTTC

d_gene: -
j_gene: TRBJ2-5
v_gene: TRBV19
abundance: -
CDR3aa: CASRATGQTGTQYF
CDR3nt: TGTGCCAGTAGAGCTACGGGACAAACCGGGACCCAGTACTTC

d_gene: -
j_gene: TRBJ2-3
v_gene: TRBV6-6
abundance: -
CDR3aa: CASSPLGFTDTQYF
CDR3nt: TGTGCCAGCAGTCCCCTAGGGTTCACAGATACGCAGTATTTT

d_gene: TRBD2
j_gene: TRBJ2-7
v_gene: TRBV4-2
abundance: -
CDR3aa: CASSQAGTSGGGEQYF
CDR3nt: TGTGCCAGCAGCCAAGCGGGGACTAGCGGAGGGGGGGAGCAGTACTTC

d_gene: -
j_gene: TRBJ2-1
v_gene: TRBV29-1
abundance: -
CDR3aa: CSVEPWGRGTYNEQFF
CDR3nt: TGCAGCGTTGAACCCTGGGGGCGAGGAACCTACAATGAGCAGTTCTTC

d_gene: TRBD2
j_gene: TRBJ2-1
v_gene: TRBV7-9
abundance: -
CDR3aa: CASSLSREGYEQFF
CDR3nt: TGTGCCAGCAGCTTATCGCGGGAGGGATATGAGCAGTTCTTC

d_gene: -
j_gene: TRBJ2-7
v_gene: TRBV27
abundance: -
CDR3aa: CASSFSPGGLYEQYF
CDR3nt: TGTGCCAGCAGTTTTTCGCCAGGAGGCCTCTACGAGCAGTACTTC

d_gene: TRBD2
j_gene: TRBJ2-5
v_gene: TRBV29-1
abundance: -
CDR3aa: CSFGERGKETQYF
CDR3nt: TGCAGCTTTGGGGAGCGGGGCAAAGAGACCCAGTACTTC

d_gene: -
j_gene: TRBJ2-7
v_gene: TRBV7-2
abundance: -
CDR3aa: CASSLPGSYEQYF
CDR3nt: TGTGCCAGCAGCTTACCGGGGAGCTACGAGCAGTACTTC

d_gene: -
j_gene: TRBJ2-7
v_gene: TRBV11-1
abundance: once
CDR3aa: CASSLTYEQYF
CDR3nt: TGTGCCAGCAGTCTGACCTACGAGCAGTACTTC

d_gene: -
j_gene: TRBJ2-5
v_gene: TRBV7-6
abundance: -
CDR3aa: CASVRGVDSGRETQYF
CDR3nt: TGTGCCAGTGTGCGCGGAGTGGACTCCGGGAGAGAGACCCAGTACTTC

d_gene: -
j_gene: TRBJ1-1
v_gene: TRBV28
abundance: few
CDR3aa: CASGGANTEAFF
CDR3nt: TGTGCCAGCGGGGGAGCGAACACTGAAGCTTTCTTT

d_gene: -
j_gene: TRBJ1-5
v_gene: TRBV28
abundance: -
CDR3aa: CASIYSQGNNQPQHF
CDR3nt: TGTGCCAGCATCTACTCTCAGGGGAACAATCAGCCCCAGCATTTT

d_gene: -
j_gene: TRBJ2-7
v_gene: TRBV11-1
abundance: -
CDR3aa: CASSHTSYEQYF
CDR3nt: TGTGCCAGCAGCCACACGTCCTACGAGCAGTACTTC